A single T cell receptor beta chain is shown here with its context. The clone's antigen remains unknown. No base quality values were provided; no much bigger clone lies one nucleotide off. TCR beta CDR3 regions were amplified from genomic DNA with the immunoSEQ assay, a bias-controlled multiplex PCR using V- and J-specific primers. In a second PCR step, the CDR3 amplicons were tagged with a proprietary barcode plus Illumina adapter sequences. An Illumina MiSeq instrument was used for sequencing of the CDR3 libraries. Per the source publication's procedure: Export and quality control were performed with immunoSEQ Analyzer 3.0, and downstream analyses were performed with R Bioconductor and Immunarch. Only productive rearrangements in the normalized downsampled data set went into calculating the repertoire metrics. Clonotypes larger than 5 templates in the normalized cohort were defined as pathologically expanded. The Inverse Simpson Index was used to measure repertoire diversity. The non-normalized data set was used for CMV-specificity analyses so that all clonotypes could be captured. TCRdb limited this immuneACCESS table to in-frame rearrangements with V and J called. A share of clones is missing; checked studies link under half to unresolved V genes, and the rest is unexplained. Clone size and the V and J calls come from that table; the DNA yielded D and trimming. The sample has over 10,000 clones on record, 75% to 95% of them singletons. The top ten hold 1.2% of the sample.

Related transplant donors provided blood samples for TCR beta sequencing. Using Nuclei Lysis Solution, genomic DNA was extracted from unfractionated peripheral blood mononuclear cells that were either fresh or cryopreserved. This specimen belongs to a study of T cell clonotyping in hematopoietic cell transplantation (dated by TCRdb to the early 2020s). At the level of the whole study: In the study, roughly 140 blood samples were gathered from under 45 consecutive transplant recipients and their related donors. Patient recruitment ran from 2015 to early 2017, and follow-up continued until late 2020 or death. Study-level results and caveats: Recipient TCR diversity fell after transplant, with pathologically expanded clonotypes rising progressively from day 30 to day 180. Donor and pretransplant recipient Inverse Simpson Index values predicted broader posttransplant TCR repertoire diversity. The sample size was limited and the cells went unsorted, which meant the CD4 and CD8 repertoire contributions could not be told apart. Overlap with donor repertoires was found for only a small fraction of recipient repertoires, with over 95% found to appear de novo at the given depth.

This TCR came from a man aged 25 to 45 in good health. Some clones in this sample may be carry-over from other donors' samples. The sample taken for sequencing was peripheral blood mononuclear cells.

The CDR3 protein is CASSLWGGRETQYF. Here is the DNA: TGTGCCAGCAGCTTGTGGGGGGGGCGGGAGACCCAGTACTTC. The chain was built from TRBV5-6 and TRBJ2-5; matching of 7 bases hints at TRBD2 as the D gene. The cysteine opens and the phenylalanine closes a CDR3 of 14 amino acids. The sequence is cut down to CDR3 DNA, 42 bases in frame from base 1. The trim is 1 base for V and 5 bases for J, with a gap of 12 bases between the germline ends. The germline V gene provides CDR1 SGHDT and CDR2 YYEEEE.